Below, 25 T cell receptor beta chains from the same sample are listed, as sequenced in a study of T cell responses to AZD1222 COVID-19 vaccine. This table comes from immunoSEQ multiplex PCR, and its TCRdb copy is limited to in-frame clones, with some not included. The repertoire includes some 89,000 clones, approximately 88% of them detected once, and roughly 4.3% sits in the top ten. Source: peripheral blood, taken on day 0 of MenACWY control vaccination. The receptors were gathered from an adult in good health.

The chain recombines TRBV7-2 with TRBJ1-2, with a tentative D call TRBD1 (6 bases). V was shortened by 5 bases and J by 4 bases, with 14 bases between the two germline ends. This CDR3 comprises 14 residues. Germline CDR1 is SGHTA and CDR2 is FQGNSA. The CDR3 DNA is TGTGCCAGCAGCCATAAGGAGGGGGGCTATGGCTACACCTTC. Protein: CASSHKEGGYGYTF.

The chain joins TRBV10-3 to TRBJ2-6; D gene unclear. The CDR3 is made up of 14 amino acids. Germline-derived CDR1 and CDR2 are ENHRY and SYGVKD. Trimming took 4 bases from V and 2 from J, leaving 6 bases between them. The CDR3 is CAISGRTGANVLTF. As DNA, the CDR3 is TGTGCCATCAGTGGAAGAACTGGGGCCAACGTCCTGACTTTC.

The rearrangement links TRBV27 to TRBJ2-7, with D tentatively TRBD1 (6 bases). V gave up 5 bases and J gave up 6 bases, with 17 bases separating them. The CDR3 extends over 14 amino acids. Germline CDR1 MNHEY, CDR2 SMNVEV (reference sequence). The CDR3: CASSPRQVVGEQYF. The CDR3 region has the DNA TGTGCCAGCAGTCCCAGACAGGTAGTTGGCGAGCAGTACTTC.

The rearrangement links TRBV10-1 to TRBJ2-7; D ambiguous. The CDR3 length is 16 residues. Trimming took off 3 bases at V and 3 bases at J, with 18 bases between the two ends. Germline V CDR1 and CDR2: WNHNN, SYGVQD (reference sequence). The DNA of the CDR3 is TGCGCCAGCAGTGAAGGGTTCGTGGCGAACGGCTACGAGCAGTACTTC. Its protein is CASSEGFVANGYEQYF.

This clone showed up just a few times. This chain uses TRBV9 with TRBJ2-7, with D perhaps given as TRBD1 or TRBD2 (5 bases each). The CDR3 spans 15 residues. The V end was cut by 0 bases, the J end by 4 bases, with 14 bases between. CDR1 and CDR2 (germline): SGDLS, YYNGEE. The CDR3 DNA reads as TGTGCCAGCAGCGTAGGCCAGGGAGAGTGGTACGAGCAGTACTTC. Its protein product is CASSVGQGEWYEQYF.

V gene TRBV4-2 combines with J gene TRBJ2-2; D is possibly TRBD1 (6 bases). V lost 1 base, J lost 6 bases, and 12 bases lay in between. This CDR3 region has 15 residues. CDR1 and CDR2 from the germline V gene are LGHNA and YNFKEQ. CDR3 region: CASSQVIQGAGELFF. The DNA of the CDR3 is TGTGCCAGCAGCCAAGTGATACAGGGAGCCGGGGAGCTGTTTTTT.

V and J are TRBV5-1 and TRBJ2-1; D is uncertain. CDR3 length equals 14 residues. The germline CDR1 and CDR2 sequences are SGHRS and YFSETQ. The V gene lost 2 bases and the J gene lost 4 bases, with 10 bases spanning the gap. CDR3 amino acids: CASSLTAQYNEQFF. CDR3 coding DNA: TGCGCCAGCAGCTTAACAGCGCAGTACAATGAGCAGTTCTTC.

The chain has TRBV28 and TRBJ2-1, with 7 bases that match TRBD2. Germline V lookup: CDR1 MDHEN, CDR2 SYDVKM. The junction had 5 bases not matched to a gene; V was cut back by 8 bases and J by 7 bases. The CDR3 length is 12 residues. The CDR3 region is CASEGSGNEQFF. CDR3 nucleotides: TGTGCCAGCGAAGGTAGCGGGAATGAGCAGTTCTTC.

The CDR3 nucleotides read TGTGCCAGCAGTTTCGCGAATTCACCCCTCCACTTT. Translation gives CASSFANSPLHF. The rearrangement joins TRBV27 to TRBJ1-6; D is ambiguous. V was pared by 3 bases and J by 7 bases, with 4 bases between. The germline V gene encodes CDR1 MNHEY and CDR2 SMNVEV (reference sequence). This CDR3 is 12 amino acids long.

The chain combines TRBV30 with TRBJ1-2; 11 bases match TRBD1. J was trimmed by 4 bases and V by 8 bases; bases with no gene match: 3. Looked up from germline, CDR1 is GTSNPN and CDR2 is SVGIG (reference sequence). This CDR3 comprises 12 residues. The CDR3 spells CARTGGGYGYTF. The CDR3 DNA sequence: TGTGCCCGGACAGGGGGCGGCTATGGCTACACCTTC. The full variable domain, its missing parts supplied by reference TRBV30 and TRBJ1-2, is SQTIHQWPATLVQPVGSPLSLECTVEGTSNPNLYWYRQAAGRGLQLLFYSVGIGQISSEVPQNLSASRPQDRQFILSSKKLLLSDSGFYLCARTGGGYGYTFGSGTRLTVV.

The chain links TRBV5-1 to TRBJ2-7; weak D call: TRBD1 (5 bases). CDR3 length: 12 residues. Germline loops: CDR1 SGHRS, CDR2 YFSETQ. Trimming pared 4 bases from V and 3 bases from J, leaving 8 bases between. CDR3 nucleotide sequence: TGCGCCAGCAGCCCCGACAGCTACGAGCAGTACTTC. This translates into CASSPDSYEQYF.

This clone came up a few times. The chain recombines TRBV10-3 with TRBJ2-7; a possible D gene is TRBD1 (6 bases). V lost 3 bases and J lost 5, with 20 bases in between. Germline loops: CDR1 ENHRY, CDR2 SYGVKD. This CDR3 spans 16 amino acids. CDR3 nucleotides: TGTGCCATCAGTGAATTGGGTTCCAGGGGCGGCGACGAGCAGTACTTC. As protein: CAISELGSRGGDEQYF.

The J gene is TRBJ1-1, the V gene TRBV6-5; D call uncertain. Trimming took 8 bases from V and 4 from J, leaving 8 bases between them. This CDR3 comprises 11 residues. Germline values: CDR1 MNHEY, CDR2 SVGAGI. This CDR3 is CASLRGTEAFF. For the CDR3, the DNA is TGTGCCAGCTTGCGAGGCACTGAAGCTTTCTTT.

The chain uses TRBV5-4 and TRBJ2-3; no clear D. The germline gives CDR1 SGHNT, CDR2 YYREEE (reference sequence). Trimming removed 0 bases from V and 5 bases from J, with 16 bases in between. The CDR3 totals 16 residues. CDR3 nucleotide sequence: TGTGCCAGCAGCTTGGCCCCGTACGGGTTTAAAGATACGCAGTATTTT. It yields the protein CASSLAPYGFKDTQYF.

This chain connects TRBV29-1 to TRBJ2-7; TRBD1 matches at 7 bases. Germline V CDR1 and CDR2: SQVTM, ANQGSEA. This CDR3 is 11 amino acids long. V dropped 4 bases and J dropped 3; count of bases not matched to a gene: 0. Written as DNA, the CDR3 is TGCAGCGTTGGGGACAGCTACGAGCAGTACTTC. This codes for CSVGDSYEQYF.

This CDR3 reads CASSEKDRAEAFF. CDR3 in DNA: TGTGCCAGCAGTGAAAAGGACAGGGCCGAAGCTTTCTTT. V gene TRBV27 combines with J gene TRBJ1-1; TRBD1 aligns across 8 bases. Germline CDR1 is MNHEY and CDR2 is SMNVEV (reference sequence). The junction had 7 bases not matched to a gene; V was cut back by 5 bases and J by 8 bases. This CDR3 contains 13 residues.

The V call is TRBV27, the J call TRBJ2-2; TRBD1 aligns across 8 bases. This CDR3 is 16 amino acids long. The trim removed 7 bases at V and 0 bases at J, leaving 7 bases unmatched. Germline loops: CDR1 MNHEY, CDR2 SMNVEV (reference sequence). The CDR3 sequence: CASTDRGDTNTGELFF. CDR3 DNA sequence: TGTGCCAGCACCGACAGGGGCGACACGAACACCGGGGAGCTGTTTTTT.

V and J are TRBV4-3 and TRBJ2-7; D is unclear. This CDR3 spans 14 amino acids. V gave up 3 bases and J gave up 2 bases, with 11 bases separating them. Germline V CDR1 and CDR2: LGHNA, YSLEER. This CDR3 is CASSQTVSPYEQYF. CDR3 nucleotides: TGCGCCAGCAGCCAGACGGTAAGCCCCTACGAGCAGTACTTC.

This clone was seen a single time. Here the CDR3 reads CATFLDRGTEAFF. In nucleotides, the CDR3 is TGTGCCACATTTCTTGACAGGGGCACTGAAGCTTTCTTT. The chain is built from TRBV6-5 and TRBJ1-1, with 8 positions matching TRBD1. The trim removed 10 bases at V and 4 bases at J, leaving 8 bases unmatched. The germline CDR1 and CDR2 sequences are MNHEY and SVGAGI. The CDR3 runs 13 residues.

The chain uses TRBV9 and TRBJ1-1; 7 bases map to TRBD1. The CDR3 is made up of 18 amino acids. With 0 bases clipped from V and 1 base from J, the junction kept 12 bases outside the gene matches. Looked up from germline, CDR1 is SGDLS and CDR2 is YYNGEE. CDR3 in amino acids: CASSVVKGAVDRNTEAFF. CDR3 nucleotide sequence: TGTGCCAGCAGCGTAGTAAAGGGGGCTGTCGATAGGAACACTGAAGCTTTCTTT.

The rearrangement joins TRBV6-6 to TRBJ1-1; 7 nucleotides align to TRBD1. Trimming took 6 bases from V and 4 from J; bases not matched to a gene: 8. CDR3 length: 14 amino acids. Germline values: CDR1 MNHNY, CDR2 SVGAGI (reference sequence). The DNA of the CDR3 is TGTGCCAGCAGACTTAGGGGGCAAGGCACTGAAGCTTTCTTT. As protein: CASRLRGQGTEAFF.

The chain's CDR3 is CASSYGTGGTDTQYF. As DNA, the CDR3 is TGCGCCAGCAGCTATGGGACAGGGGGGACAGATACGCAGTATTTT. The chain combines TRBV5-1 with TRBJ2-3; 11 bases map to TRBD1. In germline, CDR1 is SGHRS, CDR2 YFSETQ. The V segment lost 3 bases and the J segment 3 bases; nucleotides outside the gene matches: 3. CDR3 size: 15 residues.

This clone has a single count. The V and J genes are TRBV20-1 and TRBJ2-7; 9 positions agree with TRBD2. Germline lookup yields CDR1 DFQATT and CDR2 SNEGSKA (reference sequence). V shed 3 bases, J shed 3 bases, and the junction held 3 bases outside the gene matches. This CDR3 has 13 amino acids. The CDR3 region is CSASVSGSYEQYF. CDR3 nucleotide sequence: TGCAGTGCTAGTGTTAGCGGGAGCTACGAGCAGTACTTC.

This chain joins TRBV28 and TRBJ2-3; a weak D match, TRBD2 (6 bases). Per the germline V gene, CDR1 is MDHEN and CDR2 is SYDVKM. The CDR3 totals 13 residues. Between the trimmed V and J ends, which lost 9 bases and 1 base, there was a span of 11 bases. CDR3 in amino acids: CASLASGTDTQYF. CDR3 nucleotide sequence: TGTGCCAGTCTAGCGTCGGGCACAGATACGCAGTATTTT. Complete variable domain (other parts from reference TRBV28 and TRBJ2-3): DVKVTQSSRYLVKRTGEKVFLECVQDMDHENMFWYRQDPGLGLRLIYFSYDVKMKEKGDIPEGYSVSREKKERFSLILESASTNQTSMYLCASLASGTDTQYFGPGTRLTVL.

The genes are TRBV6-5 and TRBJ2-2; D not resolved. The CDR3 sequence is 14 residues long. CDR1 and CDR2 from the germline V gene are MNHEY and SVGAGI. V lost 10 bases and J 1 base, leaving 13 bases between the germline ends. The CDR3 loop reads CATPGSQNTGELFF. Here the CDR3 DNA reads TGTGCCACTCCCGGTTCCCAGAACACCGGGGAGCTGTTTTTT.